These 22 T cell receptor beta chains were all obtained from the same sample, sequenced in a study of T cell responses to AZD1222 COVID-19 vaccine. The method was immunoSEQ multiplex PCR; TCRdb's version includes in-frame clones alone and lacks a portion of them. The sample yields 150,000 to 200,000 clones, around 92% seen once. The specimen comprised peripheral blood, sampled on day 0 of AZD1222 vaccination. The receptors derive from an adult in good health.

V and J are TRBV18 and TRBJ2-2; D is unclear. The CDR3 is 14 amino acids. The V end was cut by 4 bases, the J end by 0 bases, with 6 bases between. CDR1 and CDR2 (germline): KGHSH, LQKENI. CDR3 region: CASSQASNTGELFF. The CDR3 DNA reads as TGTGCCAGCTCACAAGCTTCGAACACCGGGGAGCTGTTTTTT.

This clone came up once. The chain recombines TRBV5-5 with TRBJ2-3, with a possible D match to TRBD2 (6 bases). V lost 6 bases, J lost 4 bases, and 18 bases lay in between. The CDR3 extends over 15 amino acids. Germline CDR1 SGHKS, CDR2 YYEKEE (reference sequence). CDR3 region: CASTRKVGGPDTQYF. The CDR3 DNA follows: TGTGCCAGCACCCGGAAGGTCGGGGGTCCAGATACGCAGTATTTT.

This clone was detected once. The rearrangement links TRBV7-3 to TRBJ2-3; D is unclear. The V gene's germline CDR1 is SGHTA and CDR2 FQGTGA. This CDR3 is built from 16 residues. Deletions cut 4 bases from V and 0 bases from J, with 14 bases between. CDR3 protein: CASSSLTQTSTDTQYF. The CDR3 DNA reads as TGTGCCAGCAGCTCCCTAACACAGACTAGCACAGATACGCAGTATTTT.

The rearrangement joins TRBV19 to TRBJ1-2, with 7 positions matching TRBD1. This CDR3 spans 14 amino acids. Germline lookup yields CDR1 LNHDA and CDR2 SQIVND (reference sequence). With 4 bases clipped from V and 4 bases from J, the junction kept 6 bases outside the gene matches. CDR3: CASSKGAGGYGYTF. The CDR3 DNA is TGTGCCAGTAGTAAGGGGGCAGGAGGCTATGGCTACACCTTC.

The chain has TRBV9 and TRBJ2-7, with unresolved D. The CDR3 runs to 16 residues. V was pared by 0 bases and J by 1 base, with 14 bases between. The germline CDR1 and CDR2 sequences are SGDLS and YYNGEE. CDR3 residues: CASSVGAQLESYEQYF. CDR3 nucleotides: TGTGCCAGCAGCGTAGGGGCACAGCTGGAATCCTACGAGCAGTACTTC.

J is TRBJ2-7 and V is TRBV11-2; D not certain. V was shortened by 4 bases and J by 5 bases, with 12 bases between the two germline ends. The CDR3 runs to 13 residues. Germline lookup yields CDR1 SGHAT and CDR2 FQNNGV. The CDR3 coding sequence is TGTGCCAGCAGCTCCCGGGCTAACAACGAGCAGTACTTC. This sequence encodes CASSSRANNEQYF.

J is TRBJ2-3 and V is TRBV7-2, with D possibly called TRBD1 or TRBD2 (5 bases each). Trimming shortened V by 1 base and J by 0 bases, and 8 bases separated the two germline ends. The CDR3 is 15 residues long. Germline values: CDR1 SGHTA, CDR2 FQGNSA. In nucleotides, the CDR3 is TGTGCCAGCAGCTTAGACAGGACTAGCACAGATACGCAGTATTTT. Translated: CASSLDRTSTDTQYF.

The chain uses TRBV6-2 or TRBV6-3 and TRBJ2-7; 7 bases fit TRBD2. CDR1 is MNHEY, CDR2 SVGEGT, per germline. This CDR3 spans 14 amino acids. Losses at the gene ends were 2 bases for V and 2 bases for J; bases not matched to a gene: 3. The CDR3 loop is CASSYPGGTYEQYV. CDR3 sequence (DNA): TGTGCCAGCAGTTACCCCGGGGGGACCTACGAGCAGTACGTC.

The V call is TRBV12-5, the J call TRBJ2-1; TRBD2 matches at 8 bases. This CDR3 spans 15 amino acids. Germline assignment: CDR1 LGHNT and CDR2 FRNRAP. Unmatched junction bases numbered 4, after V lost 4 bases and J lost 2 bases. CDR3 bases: TGTGCTAGTGGTTCACTAGCGGATACCTACAATGAGCAGTTCTTC. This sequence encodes CASGSLADTYNEQFF.

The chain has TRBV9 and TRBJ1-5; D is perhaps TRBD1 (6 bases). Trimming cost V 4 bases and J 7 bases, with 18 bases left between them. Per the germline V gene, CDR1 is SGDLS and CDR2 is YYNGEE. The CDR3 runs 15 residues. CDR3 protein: CASSPGTGSGQPQHF. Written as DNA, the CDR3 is TGTGCCAGCAGCCCAGGTACAGGGTCTGGACAGCCCCAGCATTTT.

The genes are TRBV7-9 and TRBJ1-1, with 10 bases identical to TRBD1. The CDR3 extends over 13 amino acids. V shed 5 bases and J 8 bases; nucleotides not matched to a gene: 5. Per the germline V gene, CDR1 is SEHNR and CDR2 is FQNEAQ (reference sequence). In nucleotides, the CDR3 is TGTGCCAGCAGCCTTCCGGACAGGGGGGAAGCTTTCTTT. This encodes CASSLPDRGEAFF.

CDR3 nucleotide sequence: TGTGCCAGCAGCTTAGTTACGTTCCCCTACGAGCAGTACGTC. Translated: CASSLVTFPYEQYV. The chain employs TRBV11-2 and TRBJ2-7; D remains ambiguous. This CDR3 contains 14 residues. V gave up 1 base and J gave up 2 bases, with 9 bases separating them. The germline V gene has CDR1 SGHAT and CDR2 FQNNGV.

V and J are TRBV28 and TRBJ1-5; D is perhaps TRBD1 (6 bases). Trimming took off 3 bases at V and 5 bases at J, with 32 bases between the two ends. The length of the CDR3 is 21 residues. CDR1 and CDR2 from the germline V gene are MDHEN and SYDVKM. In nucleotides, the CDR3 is TGTGCCAGCAGTTTGGGAATTCCGGGACACGCGTTCCTAGGGAACGATCAGCCCCAGCATTTT. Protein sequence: CASSLGIPGHAFLGNDQPQHF.

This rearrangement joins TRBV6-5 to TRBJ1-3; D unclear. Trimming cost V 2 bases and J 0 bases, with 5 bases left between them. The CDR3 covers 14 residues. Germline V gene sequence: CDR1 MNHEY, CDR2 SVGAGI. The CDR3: CASSYGISGNTIYF. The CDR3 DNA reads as TGTGCCAGCAGTTACGGTATCTCTGGAAACACCATATATTTT.

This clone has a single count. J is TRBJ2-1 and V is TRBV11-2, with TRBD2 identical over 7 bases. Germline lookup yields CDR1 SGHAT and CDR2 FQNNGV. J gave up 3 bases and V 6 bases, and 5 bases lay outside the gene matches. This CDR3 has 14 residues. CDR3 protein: CASRWASGYNEQFF. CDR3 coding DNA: TGTGCCAGCAGATGGGCTAGCGGCTACAATGAGCAGTTCTTC.

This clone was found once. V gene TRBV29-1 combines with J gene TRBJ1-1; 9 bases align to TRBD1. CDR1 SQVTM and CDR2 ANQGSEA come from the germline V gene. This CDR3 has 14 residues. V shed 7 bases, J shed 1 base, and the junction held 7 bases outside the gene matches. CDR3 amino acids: CSAAGGQGNTEAFF. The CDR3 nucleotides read TGCAGCGCCGCAGGGGGACAGGGGAACACTGAAGCTTTCTTT.

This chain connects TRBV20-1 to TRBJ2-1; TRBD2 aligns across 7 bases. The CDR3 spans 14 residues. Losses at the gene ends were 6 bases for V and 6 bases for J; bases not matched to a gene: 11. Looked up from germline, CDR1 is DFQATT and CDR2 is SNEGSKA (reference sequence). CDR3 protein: CSASSSGGGNEQFF. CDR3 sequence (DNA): TGCAGTGCAAGTTCTAGCGGAGGAGGCAATGAGCAGTTCTTC.

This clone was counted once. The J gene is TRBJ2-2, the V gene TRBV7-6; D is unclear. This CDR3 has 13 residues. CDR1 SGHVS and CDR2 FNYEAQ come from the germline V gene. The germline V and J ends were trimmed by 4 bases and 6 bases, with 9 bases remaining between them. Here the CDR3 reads CASSSPSPGELFF. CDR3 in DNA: TGTGCCAGCAGCTCACCTTCCCCCGGGGAGCTGTTTTTT.

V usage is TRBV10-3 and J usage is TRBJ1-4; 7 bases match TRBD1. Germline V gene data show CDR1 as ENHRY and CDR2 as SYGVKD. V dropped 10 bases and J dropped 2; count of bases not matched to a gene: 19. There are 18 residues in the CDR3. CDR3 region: CASNDRVGPGATNEKLFF. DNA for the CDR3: TGTGCCAGCAACGACAGGGTCGGACCCGGGGCCACTAATGAAAAACTGTTTTTT.

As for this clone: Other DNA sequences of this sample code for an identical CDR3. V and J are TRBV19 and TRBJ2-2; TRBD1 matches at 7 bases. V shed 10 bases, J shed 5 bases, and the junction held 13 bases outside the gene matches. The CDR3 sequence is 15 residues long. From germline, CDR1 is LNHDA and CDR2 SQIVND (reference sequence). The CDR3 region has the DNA TGTGCCACCAAGTGGGGAGAGACAGGGACCGGGGAGCTGTTTTTT. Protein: CATKWGETGTGELFF.

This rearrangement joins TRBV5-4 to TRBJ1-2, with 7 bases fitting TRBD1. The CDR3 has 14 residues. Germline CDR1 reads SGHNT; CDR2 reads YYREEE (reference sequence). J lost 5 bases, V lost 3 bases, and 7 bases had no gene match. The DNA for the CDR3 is TGTGCCAGCAGCTGGGAGGGACAGCCTTATGGCTACACCTTC. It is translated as CASSWEGQPYGYTF.

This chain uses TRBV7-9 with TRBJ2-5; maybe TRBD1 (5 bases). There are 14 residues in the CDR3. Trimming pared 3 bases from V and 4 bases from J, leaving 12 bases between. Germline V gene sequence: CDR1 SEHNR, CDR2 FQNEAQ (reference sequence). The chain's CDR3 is CASSFRAGPETQYF. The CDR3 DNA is TGTGCCAGCAGCTTTAGGGCAGGGCCAGAGACCCAGTACTTC.